This T cell receptor (beta chain) emerged from a study of response to subunit inactivated influenza vaccine. General study points: That few new T cells are recruited by each seasonal influenza vaccination was the authors' suggestion.

CDR3 length: 15 residues. Germline CDR1 reads MNHEY; CDR2 reads SVGAGI. Germline trimming cut 4 bases from V and 4 bases from J; bases unmatched to any gene: 9. TCRdb processed the RT-PCR reads anew with MiXCR; each CDR3 protein has one entry. The data hold over 750,000 distinct CDR3 sequences, with around 20% observed a single time. A few counts support this clonotype. Its specificity is not known. Sequenced here: PBMCs from blood, sampled roughly 5 days after vaccination. This sequence was found in a man aged 45-65 years who received an inactivated influenza vaccine. The gene calls are TRBV6-5 and TRBJ1-1; 7 nucleotides agree with TRBD1. CDR3 protein: CASSLLTGRGTEAFF. The CDR3 DNA sequence: TGTGCCAGCAGTTTGTTGACAGGGCGGGGCACTGAAGCTTTCTTT.